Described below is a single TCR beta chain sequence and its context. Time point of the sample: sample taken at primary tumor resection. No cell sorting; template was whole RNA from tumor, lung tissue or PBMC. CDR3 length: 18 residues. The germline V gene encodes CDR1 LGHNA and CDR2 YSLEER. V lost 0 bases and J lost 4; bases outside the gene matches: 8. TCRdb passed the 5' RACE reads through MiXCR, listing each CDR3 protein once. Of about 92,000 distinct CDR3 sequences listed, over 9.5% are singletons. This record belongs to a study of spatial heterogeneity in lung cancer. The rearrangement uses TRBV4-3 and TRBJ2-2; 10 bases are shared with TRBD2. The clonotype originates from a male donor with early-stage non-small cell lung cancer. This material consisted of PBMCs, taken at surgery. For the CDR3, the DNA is TGCGCCAGCAGCCAAGATGAAGGACTAGCGGAGGGCACCGGGGAGCTGTTTTTT. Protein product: CASSQDEGLAEGTGELFF.